Listed here is a single T cell receptor beta chain. Authors' data handling: Estimation of nucleated cell counts relied on the amplification of reference gene primers. The table came from immunoSEQ multiplex PCR; TCRdb's copy has only in-frame clones and leaves some out. V and J calls and clone size come straight from that table; D and trimming were deduced from the DNA. Among 55,000 to 65,000 clones listed, more than 80% were seen once. The data originate from a study of blood T cell repertoires in COVID-19. As for the study in general: COVID-19 samples, acute and convalescent, were from the United States, Italy and Spain. PBMCs, B-cell-depleted T cells, or T cells were the source of the cDNA or gDNA that made up the material.

Seattle patients were enrolled during active infection and followed longitudinally. This TCR came from a man between 60 and 75 years old with COVID-19, enrolled during active disease. Source material: peripheral blood.

In DNA, the CDR3 is TGCGCCAGCAGTCGCGGATACCAGGGGATGAACACTGAAGCTTTCTTT. Translated: CASSRGYQGMNTEAFF. The gene calls are TRBV4-1 and TRBJ1-1, with D perhaps matching TRBD1 (6 bases). CDR3 size: 16 residues. CDR1 and CDR2 (germline): MGHRA, YSYEKL. The ends were cut back, 6 bases at V and 0 bases at J, with 17 bases in the middle.